The following is a TCR beta chain sequence with its context. Its antigen remains unidentified. This specimen comes from a study of OX40 agonist ivuxolimab in advanced cancers. In the study overall: Every patient in dose escalation had hepatocellular carcinoma, melanoma, renal cell or head and neck cancer. Three individuals attained partial responses, comprising one hepatocellular carcinoma case and two cutaneous melanoma cases. Findings and caveats of the study: Normalized expansion of T-cell clones was also low for some nonresponders.

The CDR3 has 14 residues. Germline V gene lookup returns CDR1 KGHSH and CDR2 LQKENI. After removal of 3 bases from V and 7 bases from J, the junction contained 5 bases not matched to a gene. This table comes from immunoSEQ multiplex PCR, and its TCRdb copy is limited to in-frame clones, with some not included. The sample consists of 44,000 or so clones, 88% of them appearing once. The sequence was collected from an adult with an advanced solid tumor such as melanoma, head and neck, liver or kidney cancer. The chain employs TRBV18 and TRBJ1-1; 10 bases map to TRBD1. This material consisted of CD4+ or CD8+ T cells sorted from blood, taken in a trial of the OX40 agonist ivuxolimab. CDR3 region: CASSPDRGRNEAFF. DNA of the CDR3: TGTGCCAGCTCACCTGACAGGGGGCGGAATGAAGCTTTCTTT.